The 27 T cell receptor beta chains below were found in one sample sequenced in a study of response to subunit inactivated influenza vaccine. From the RT-PCR reads, TCRdb called clonotypes with MiXCR, one entry per CDR3 protein. Counted here are more than 450,000 distinct CDR3 sequences, around 10% occurring once; the ten biggest clones make up more than 9.5%. In addition, the sample was reused for a study of T cells expressing NK-cell markers. That investigation notes: UMI-tagged 5'RACE template switching yielded the TCR beta cDNA.

Sample: PBMCs from blood, taken on the day of vaccination. These receptors all come from a man aged 45 to 65 who received an inactivated influenza vaccine.

This clonotype has a handful of counts. The chain couples TRBV28 to TRBJ2-5, with D perhaps TRBD1 (5 bases). CDR1 and CDR2 from the germline V gene are MDHEN and SYDVKM. Trimming took off 3 bases at V and 5 bases at J, with 16 bases between the two ends. The CDR3 is 15 residues long. The CDR3 region has the DNA TGTGCCAGCAGTTTGGGTAAGGGGTCGGTCGAGACCCAGTACTTC. Its protein is CASSLGKGSVETQYF.

This clonotype was counted between two and nine times. V is TRBV7-2 and J is TRBJ2-1, with D perhaps TRBD2 (6 bases). The CDR3 is made up of 15 amino acids. In germline, CDR1 is SGHTA, CDR2 FQGNSA. Trimming stripped 7 bases from V and 4 bases from J, with 17 bases between. In DNA, the CDR3 is TGTGCCAGCATCACCCCCCGGGGGTTTTACAATGAGCAGTTCTTC. It codes for CASITPRGFYNEQFF. The full variable domain, rest sourced from reference TRBV7-2 and TRBJ2-1, is GAGVSQSPSNKVTEKGKDVELRCDPISGHTALYWYRQSLGQGLEFLIYFQGNSAPDKSGLPSDRFSAERTGGSVSTLTIQRTQQEDSAVYLCASITPRGFYNEQFFGPGTRLTVL.

This clonotype was found a few times. DNA of the CDR3: TGTGCCAGCAGGCCAAACAGGGCGTTTCAGGCTTTCTTT. Translation gives CASRPNRAFQAFF. This chain connects TRBV6-2 or TRBV6-3 to TRBJ1-1; weak D call: TRBD1 (6 bases). V shed 6 bases and J shed 11 bases, with 19 bases lying between them. The length of the CDR3 is 13 residues. Germline CDR1 and CDR2: MNHEY and SVGEGT.

This clonotype showed up just a few times. J is TRBJ2-7 and V is TRBV4-2; 11 nucleotides agree with TRBD2. This CDR3 is 17 amino acids long. The germline V gene has CDR1 LGHNA and CDR2 YNFKEQ. The junction had 8 bases not matched to a gene; V was cut back by 2 bases and J by 2 bases. The CDR3 DNA reads TGTGCCAGCAGCCAATTCGCGACTAGCGGGATTCCCTACGAGCAGTACTTC. Translated: CASSQFATSGIPYEQYF.

The chain combines TRBV10-1 with TRBJ2-7, with D unclear. This CDR3 is 15 amino acids long. Germline CDR1 and CDR2: WNHNN and SYGVQD (reference sequence). V was clipped by 2 bases and J by 2 bases, with 13 bases between them. For the CDR3, the DNA is TGCGCCAGCAGTGAGAGACTCGGCAGAGCCTACGAGCAGTACTTC. It codes for CASSERLGRAYEQYF.

The CDR3 spells CASSFGTSGNQIYEQYF. CDR3 nucleotide sequence: TGTGCCAGCAGTTTTGGGACTAGCGGGAACCAAATCTACGAGCAGTACTTC. The chain couples TRBV7-8 to TRBJ2-7; TRBD2 matches at 13 bases. The V and J ends lost 6 bases and 3 bases, in that order; junction bases with no gene match: 11. The CDR3 length is 17 residues. In germline, CDR1 is SGHVS, CDR2 FQNEAQ.

This clonotype was seen a handful of times. V usage is TRBV24-1 and J usage is TRBJ2-2; D not resolved. Trimming took off 5 bases at V and 1 base at J, with 13 bases between the two ends. Germline V CDR1 and CDR2: KGHDR, SFDVKD. CDR3 length equals 16 residues. The CDR3 here is CATSVTGLGNTGELFF. CDR3 in DNA: TGTGCCACCAGTGTTACGGGTCTCGGGAACACCGGGGAGCTGTTTTTT.

The chain has TRBV28 and TRBJ1-1; unclear D gene. The CDR3 extends over 12 amino acids. Germline CDR1 MDHEN, CDR2 SYDVKM. V was pared by 7 bases and J by 3 bases, with 9 bases between. The CDR3: CASKQQDTEAFF. The CDR3 DNA is TGTGCCAGCAAGCAGCAGGACACTGAAGCTTTCTTT.

The rearrangement uses TRBV7-9 and TRBJ2-1; 10 bases agree with TRBD2. J was trimmed by 7 bases and V by 5 bases; bases with no gene match: 14. CDR1 and CDR2 (germline): SEHNR, FQNEAQ (reference sequence). The CDR3 has 17 residues. As DNA, the CDR3 is TGTGCCAGCAGCAGTCTACGAGCCGGGACTAGCGCAAATGAGCAGTTCTTC. Its protein is CASSSLRAGTSANEQFF.

This clonotype was seen ten or more times. The chain links TRBV7-2 to TRBJ2-3, with TRBD2 matching 9 bases. Germline lookup yields CDR1 SGHTA and CDR2 FQGNSA. This CDR3 is 19 amino acids long. V dropped 1 base and J dropped 2; count of bases not matched to a gene: 13. CDR3 sequence: CASSLGPAGAGGTTDTQYF. The DNA for the CDR3 is TGTGCCAGCAGCTTAGGGCCGGCTGGAGCGGGGGGAACCACAGATACGCAGTATTTT.

This clonotype was seen a handful of times. The CDR3 DNA reads as TGTGCCAGCAGTTACGACAGGGGGCTTCCCAATGAGCAGTTCTTC. Translating gives CASSYDRGLPNEQFF. The V and J genes are TRBV6-5 and TRBJ2-1, with 10 bases identical to TRBD1. V was clipped by 2 bases and J by 6 bases; unmatched bases: 4. The CDR3 extends over 15 amino acids. Germline V lookup: CDR1 MNHEY, CDR2 SVGAGI.

This clonotype has a handful of counts. This rearrangement joins TRBV28 to TRBJ2-4; D is ambiguous. The CDR3 runs 12 residues. Germline loops: CDR1 MDHEN, CDR2 SYDVKM. Trimming cost V 4 bases and J 7 bases, with 8 bases left between them. The CDR3 DNA is TGTGCCAGCAGTTCAGCCGGGAACATTCAGTACTTC. This translates into CASSSAGNIQYF.

This clonotype was counted ten times or more. The CDR3 DNA is TGCAGCGTTGAAGAAGGATGGGGGGCAGATGAGCAGTTCTTC. It yields the protein CSVEEGWGADEQFF. The chain combines TRBV29-1 with TRBJ2-1; TRBD1 or TRBD2 may be the D gene (6 bases each). This CDR3 region has 14 residues. Trimming took 0 bases from V and 8 from J, leaving 14 bases between them. The V gene's germline CDR1 is SQVTM and CDR2 ANQGSEA.

This clonotype has more than one count but fewer than ten. The genes are TRBV29-1 and TRBJ2-1, with TRBD2 identical over 11 bases. The CDR3 length is 12 residues. CDR1 SQVTM and CDR2 ANQGSEA come from the germline V gene. The CDR3 bases are TGCACCGGGACTAGCGGTAGGAATGAGCAGTTCTTC. Amino acids: CTGTSGRNEQFF.

The chain combines TRBV12-3 or TRBV12-4 with TRBJ2-7; D is ambiguous. V was pared by 7 bases and J by 3 bases, with 13 bases between. This CDR3 is built from 13 residues. This CDR3 reads CASTPDGVYEQYF. DNA of the CDR3: TGTGCCAGCACCCCAGATGGGGTCTACGAGCAGTACTTC.

In this sample, this clonotype turned up many times. The rearrangement uses TRBV5-1 and TRBJ2-7; 7 bases align to TRBD1. The CDR3 consists of 14 residues. Looked up from germline, CDR1 is SGHRS and CDR2 is YFSETQ. V lost 0 bases, J lost 3 bases, and 3 bases stayed unmatched. The CDR3 nucleotides are TGCGCCAGCAGCTTGGAGACAGGGAACTACGAGCAGTACTTC. Protein sequence: CASSLETGNYEQYF.

This clonotype was seen ten or more times. V gene TRBV5-6 combines with J gene TRBJ2-5; TRBD1 or TRBD2 may be the D gene (5 bases each). The V end was cut by 4 bases, the J end by 2 bases, with 27 bases between. The CDR3 has 19 amino acids. Germline lookup yields CDR1 SGHDT and CDR2 YYEEEE. The CDR3, as DNA: TGTGCCAGCAGCGGTGGGACGGCAGCCTCCCTCTCTATTCAAGAGACCCAGTACTTC. Its protein product is CASSGGTAASLSIQETQYF.

V usage is TRBV20-1 and J usage is TRBJ2-5; perhaps TRBD1 as D (5 bases). Trimming took 2 bases from V and 0 from J, leaving 10 bases between them. Germline V gene lookup returns CDR1 DFQATT and CDR2 SNEGSKA (reference sequence). This CDR3 has 14 residues. CDR3 region: CSARRMDNQETQYF. CDR3 bases: TGCAGTGCTAGAAGAATGGACAACCAAGAGACCCAGTACTTC.

The table lists this clonotype with many counts. The chain has TRBV11-2 and TRBJ2-3, with D unclear. Trimming took off 0 bases at V and 0 bases at J, with 13 bases between the two ends. Germline assignment: CDR1 SGHAT and CDR2 FQNNGV. The CDR3 spans 17 residues. DNA of the CDR3: TGTGCCAGCAGCTTAGACCATTTCAGTCTCAGCACAGATACGCAGTATTTT. Protein: CASSLDHFSLSTDTQYF.

The rearrangement links TRBV6-2 or TRBV6-3 to TRBJ1-2; D is possibly TRBD1 (5 bases). V dropped 5 bases and J dropped 5 bases, with 15 bases sitting between them. Looked up from germline, CDR1 is MNHEY and CDR2 is SVGEGT. This CDR3 comprises 14 residues. CDR3 sequence (DNA): TGTGCCAGCAGTGGACGACGGGGGATTTATGGCTACACCTTC. This encodes CASSGRRGIYGYTF.

The rearrangement uses TRBV7-8 and TRBJ1-3, with TRBD1 as a possible D gene (5 bases). V was trimmed by 3 bases and J by 7 bases, leaving 19 bases between them. Germline CDR1 is SGHVS and CDR2 is FQNEAQ. The CDR3 spans 16 residues. The CDR3 here is CASSLEATGLRNTIYF. CDR3 sequence (DNA): TGTGCCAGCAGCTTGGAGGCCACAGGTCTAAGGAACACCATATATTTT. Based on the CDR3 plus reference TRBV7-8 and TRBJ1-3, the full variable domain is GAGVSQSPRYKVAKRGQDVALRCDPISGHVSLFWYQQALGQGPEFLTYFQNEAQLDKSGLPSDRFFAERPEGSVSTLKIQRTQQEDSAVYLCASSLEATGLRNTIYFGEGSWLTVV.

The chain links TRBV6-1 to TRBJ2-3; D uncertain. CDR3 length equals 13 residues. CDR1 is MNHNS and CDR2 is SASEGT in the germline V gene. V shed 6 bases and J shed 10 bases, with 17 bases lying between them. The CDR3 region is CASRSGYKAAQYF. CDR3 nucleotides: TGTGCCAGCAGGAGTGGGTACAAGGCCGCGCAGTATTTT.

This clonotype appeared once. In DNA form, the CDR3 reads TGTGCATACACGTTGGGTCAGCGTAGCAACGTCCTGACTTTC. It yields the protein CAYTLGQRSNVLTF. The chain employs TRBV30 and TRBJ2-6; D ambiguous. Germline assignment: CDR1 GTSNPN and CDR2 SVGIG (reference sequence). CDR3 length: 14 amino acids.

This clonotype appeared a few times. V gene TRBV7-9 combines with J gene TRBJ1-1; the D is unclear. Trimming stripped 5 bases from V and 3 bases from J, with 16 bases between. This CDR3 contains 15 residues. Germline lookup yields CDR1 SEHNR and CDR2 FQNEAQ (reference sequence). Here the CDR3 reads CASSPIRVRHTEAFF. CDR3 bases: TGTGCCAGCAGCCCCATTAGGGTCAGGCACACTGAAGCTTTCTTT. The whole variable domain, remainder taken from reference TRBV7-9 and TRBJ1-1, is DTGVSQNPRHKITKRGQNVTFRCDPISEHNRLYWYRQTLGQGPEFLTYFQNEAQLEKSRLLSDRFSAERPKGSFSTLEIQRTEQGDSAMYLCASSPIRVRHTEAFFGQGTRLTVV.

The CDR3 spells CASSPDNFSGANVLTF. For the CDR3, the DNA is TGCGCCAGCAGCCCGGACAATTTCTCTGGGGCCAACGTCCTGACTTTC. The chain employs TRBV5-1 and TRBJ2-6, with a weak D call TRBD1 (5 bases). CDR3 length: 16 residues. The V end lost 4 bases, the J end lost 0 bases, and 11 bases lay between the germline ends. Germline CDR1 is SGHRS and CDR2 is YFSETQ.

The gene calls are TRBV20-1 and TRBJ2-4; D is possibly TRBD1 or TRBD2 (6 bases each). CDR3 length equals 17 residues. V lost 0 bases and J lost 6, with 21 bases in between. Per germline, CDR1 DFQATT and CDR2 SNEGSKA (reference sequence). Written as DNA, the CDR3 is TGCAGTGCTAGAGAAAGGGGTAACGGGGGCGCGGTAAACATTCAGTACTTC. Encoded protein: CSARERGNGGAVNIQYF.

The CDR3 region has the DNA TGTGCCAGCAGCCAAGAGCAGGACCCTTCTAGCACAGATACGCAGTATTTT. Its protein product is CASSQEQDPSSTDTQYF. The gene calls are TRBV3-1 and TRBJ2-3, with D uncertain. V lost 0 bases and J lost 0, with 13 bases in between. The CDR3 has 17 amino acids. In germline, CDR1 is LGHDT, CDR2 YNNKEL (reference sequence).